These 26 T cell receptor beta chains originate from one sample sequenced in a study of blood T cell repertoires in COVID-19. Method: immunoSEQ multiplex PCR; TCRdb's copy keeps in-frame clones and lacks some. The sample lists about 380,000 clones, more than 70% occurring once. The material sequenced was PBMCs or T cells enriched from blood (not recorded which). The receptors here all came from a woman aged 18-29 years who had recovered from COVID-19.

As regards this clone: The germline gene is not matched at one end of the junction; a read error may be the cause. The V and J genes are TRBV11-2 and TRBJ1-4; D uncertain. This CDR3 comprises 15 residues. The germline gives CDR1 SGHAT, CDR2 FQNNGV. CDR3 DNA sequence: TGTGCCAGCGGCTTAAATCCGGGAGCTAATGAAAAACTGTTTTTT. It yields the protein CASGLNPGANEKLFF.

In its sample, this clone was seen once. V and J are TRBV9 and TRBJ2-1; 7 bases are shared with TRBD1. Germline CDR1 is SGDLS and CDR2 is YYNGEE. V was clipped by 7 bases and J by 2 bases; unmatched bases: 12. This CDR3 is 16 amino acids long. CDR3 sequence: CASSPPRGRTYNEQFF. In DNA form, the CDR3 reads TGTGCCAGCTCGCCTCCTAGGGGGCGCACCTACAATGAGCAGTTCTTC. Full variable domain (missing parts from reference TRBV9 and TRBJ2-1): DSGVTQTPKHLITATGQRVTLRCSPRSGDLSVYWYQQSLDQGLQFLIQYYNGEERAKGNILERFSAQQFPDLHSELNLSSLELGDSALYFCASSPPRGRTYNEQFFGPGTRLTVL.

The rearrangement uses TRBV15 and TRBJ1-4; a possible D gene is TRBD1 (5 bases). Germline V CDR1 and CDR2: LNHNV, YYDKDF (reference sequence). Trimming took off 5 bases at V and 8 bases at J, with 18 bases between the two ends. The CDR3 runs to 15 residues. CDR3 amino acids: CATSGGLTDPEKLFF. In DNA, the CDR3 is TGTGCCACCAGCGGGGGACTAACAGATCCCGAAAAACTGTTTTTT.

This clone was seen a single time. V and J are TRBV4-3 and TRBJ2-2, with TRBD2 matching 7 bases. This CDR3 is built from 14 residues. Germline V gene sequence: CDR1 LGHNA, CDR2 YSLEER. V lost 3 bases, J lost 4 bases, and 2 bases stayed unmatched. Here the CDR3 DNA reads TGCGCCAGCAGCCAGGGAGGGGCCACCGGGGAGCTGTTTTTT. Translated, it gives CASSQGGATGELFF.

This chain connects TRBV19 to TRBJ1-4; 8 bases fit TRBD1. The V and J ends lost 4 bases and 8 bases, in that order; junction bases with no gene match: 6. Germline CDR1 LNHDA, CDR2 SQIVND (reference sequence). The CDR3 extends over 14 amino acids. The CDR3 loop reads CASSTQGAWEKLFF. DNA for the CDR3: TGTGCCAGTAGTACCCAGGGGGCTTGGGAAAAACTGTTTTTT.

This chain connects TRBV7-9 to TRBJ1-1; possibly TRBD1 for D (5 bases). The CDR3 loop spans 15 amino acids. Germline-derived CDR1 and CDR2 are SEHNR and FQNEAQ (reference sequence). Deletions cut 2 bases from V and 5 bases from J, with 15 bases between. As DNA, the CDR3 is TGTGCCAGCAGCTTACCCCGCCAGGGTGGGACTGAAGCTTTCTTT. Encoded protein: CASSLPRQGGTEAFF.

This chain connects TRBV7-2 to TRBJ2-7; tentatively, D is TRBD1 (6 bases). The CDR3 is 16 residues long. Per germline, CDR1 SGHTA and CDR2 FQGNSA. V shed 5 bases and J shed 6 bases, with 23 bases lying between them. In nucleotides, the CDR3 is TGTGCCAGCAGCCATTATCGGGGCGGGCAGGGGAGCGAGCAGTACTTC. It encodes CASSHYRGGQGSEQYF.

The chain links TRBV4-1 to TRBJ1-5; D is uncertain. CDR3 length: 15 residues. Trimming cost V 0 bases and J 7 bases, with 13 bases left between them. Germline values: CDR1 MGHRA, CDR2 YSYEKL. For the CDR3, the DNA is TGCGCCAGCAGCCAAGATAGCGTGCGGAGGCAGCCCCAGCATTTT. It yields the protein CASSQDSVRRQPQHF.

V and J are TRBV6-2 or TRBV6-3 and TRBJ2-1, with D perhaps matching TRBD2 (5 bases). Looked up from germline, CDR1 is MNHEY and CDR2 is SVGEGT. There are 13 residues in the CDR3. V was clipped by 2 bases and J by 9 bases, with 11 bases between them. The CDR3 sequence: CASSYETRVEQFF. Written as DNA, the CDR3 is TGTGCCAGCAGTTACGAGACGCGGGTTGAGCAGTTCTTC.

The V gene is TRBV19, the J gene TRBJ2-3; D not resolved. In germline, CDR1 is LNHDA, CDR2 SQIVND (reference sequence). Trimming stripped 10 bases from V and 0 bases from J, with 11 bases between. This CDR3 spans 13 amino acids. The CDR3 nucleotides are TGTGCCACACGCGCCCTTAGCACAGATACGCAGTATTTT. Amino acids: CATRALSTDTQYF.

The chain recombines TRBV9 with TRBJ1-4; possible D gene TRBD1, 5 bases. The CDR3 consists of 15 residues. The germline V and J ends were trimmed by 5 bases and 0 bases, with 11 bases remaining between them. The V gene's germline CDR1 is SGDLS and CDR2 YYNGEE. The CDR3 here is CASSRQMATNEKLFF. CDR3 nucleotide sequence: TGTGCCAGCAGTAGACAGATGGCAACTAATGAAAAACTGTTTTTT.

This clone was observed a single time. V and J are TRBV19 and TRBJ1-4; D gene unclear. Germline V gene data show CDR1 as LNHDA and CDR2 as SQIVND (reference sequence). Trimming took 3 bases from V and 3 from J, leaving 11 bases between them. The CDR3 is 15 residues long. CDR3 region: CASSMISQANEKLFF. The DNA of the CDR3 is TGTGCCAGTAGTATGATATCGCAGGCTAATGAAAAACTGTTTTTT.

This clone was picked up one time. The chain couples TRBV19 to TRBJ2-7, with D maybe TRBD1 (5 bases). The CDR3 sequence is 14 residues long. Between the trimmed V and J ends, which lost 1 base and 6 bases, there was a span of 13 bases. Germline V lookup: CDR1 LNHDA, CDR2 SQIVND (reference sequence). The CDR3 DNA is TGTGCCAGTAGTATAGCTGGGGCAGGGCCCGAGCAGTACTTC. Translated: CASSIAGAGPEQYF.

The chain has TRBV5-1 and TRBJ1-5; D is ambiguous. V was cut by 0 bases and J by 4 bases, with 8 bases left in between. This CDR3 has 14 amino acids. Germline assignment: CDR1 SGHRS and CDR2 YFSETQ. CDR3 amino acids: CASSLGDTNQPQHF. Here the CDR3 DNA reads TGCGCCAGCAGCTTGGGAGACACAAATCAGCCCCAGCATTTT.

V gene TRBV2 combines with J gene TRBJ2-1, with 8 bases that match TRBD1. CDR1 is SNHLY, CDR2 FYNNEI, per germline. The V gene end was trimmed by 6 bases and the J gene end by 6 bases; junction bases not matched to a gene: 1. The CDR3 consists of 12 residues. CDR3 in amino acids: CASRTGVNEQFF. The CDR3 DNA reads TGTGCCAGCAGGACAGGGGTCAATGAGCAGTTCTTC.

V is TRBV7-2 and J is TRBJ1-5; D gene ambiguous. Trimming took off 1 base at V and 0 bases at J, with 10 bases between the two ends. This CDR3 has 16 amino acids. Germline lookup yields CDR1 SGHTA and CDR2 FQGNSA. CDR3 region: CASSLVSTTSNQPQHF. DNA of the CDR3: TGTGCCAGCAGCTTAGTGTCAACTACTAGCAATCAGCCCCAGCATTTT.

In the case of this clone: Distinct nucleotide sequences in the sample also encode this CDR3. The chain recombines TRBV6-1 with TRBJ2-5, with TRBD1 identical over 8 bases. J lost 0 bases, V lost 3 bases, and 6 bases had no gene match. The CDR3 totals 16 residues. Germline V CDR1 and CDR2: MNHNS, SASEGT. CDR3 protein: CASSERQGLYQETQYF. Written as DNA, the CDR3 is TGTGCCAGCAGTGAGCGACAGGGGTTGTACCAAGAGACCCAGTACTTC.

The CDR3 sequence: CASIPGLASYEQYF. The CDR3 nucleotides read TGTGCCAGCATTCCGGGACTAGCTTCATACGAGCAGTACTTC. J is TRBJ2-7 and V is TRBV6-5, with TRBD2 identical over 9 bases. There are 14 residues in the CDR3. Germline V CDR1 and CDR2: MNHEY, SVGAGI. Trimming removed 7 bases from V and 4 bases from J; junction bases left unmatched: 8.

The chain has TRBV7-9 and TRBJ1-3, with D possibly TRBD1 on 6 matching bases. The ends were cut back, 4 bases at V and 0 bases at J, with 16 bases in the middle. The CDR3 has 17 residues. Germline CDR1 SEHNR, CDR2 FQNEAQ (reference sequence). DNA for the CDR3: TGTGCCAGCAGCTCCCCCCCGGGACACAGCTCTGGAAACACCATATATTTT. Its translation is CASSSPPGHSSGNTIYF.

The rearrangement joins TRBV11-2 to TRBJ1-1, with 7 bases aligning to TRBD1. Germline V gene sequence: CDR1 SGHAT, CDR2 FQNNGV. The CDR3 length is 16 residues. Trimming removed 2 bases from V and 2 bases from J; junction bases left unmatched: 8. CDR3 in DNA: TGTGCCAGCAGCTTAATACGGAGGACAGGCAACACTGAAGCTTTCTTT. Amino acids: CASSLIRRTGNTEAFF.

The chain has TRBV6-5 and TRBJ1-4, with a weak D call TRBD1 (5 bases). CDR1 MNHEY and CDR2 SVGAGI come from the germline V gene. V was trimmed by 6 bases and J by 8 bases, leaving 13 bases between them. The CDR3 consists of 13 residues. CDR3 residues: CASRKPNREKLFF. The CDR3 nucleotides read TGTGCCAGCAGAAAACCCAACAGGGAAAAACTGTTTTTT.

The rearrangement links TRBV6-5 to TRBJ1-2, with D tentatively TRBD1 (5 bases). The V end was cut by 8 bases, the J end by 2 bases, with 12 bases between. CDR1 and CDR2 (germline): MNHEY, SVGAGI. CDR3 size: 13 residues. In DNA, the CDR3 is TGTGCCAGCCTGGGGGGAGGAAACTATGGCTACACCTTC. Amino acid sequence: CASLGGGNYGYTF.

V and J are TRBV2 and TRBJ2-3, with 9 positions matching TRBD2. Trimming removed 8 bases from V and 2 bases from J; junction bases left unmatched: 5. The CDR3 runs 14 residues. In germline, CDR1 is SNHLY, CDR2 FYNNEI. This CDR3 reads CASGSGGYTDTQYF. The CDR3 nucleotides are TGTGCCAGCGGAAGCGGGGGGTACACAGATACGCAGTATTTT.

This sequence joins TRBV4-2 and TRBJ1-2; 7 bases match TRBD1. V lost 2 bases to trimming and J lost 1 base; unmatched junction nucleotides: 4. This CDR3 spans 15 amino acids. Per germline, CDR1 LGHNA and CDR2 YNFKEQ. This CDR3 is CASSQRRDSNYGYTF. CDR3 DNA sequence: TGTGCCAGCAGCCAACGAAGGGACAGTAACTATGGCTACACCTTC.

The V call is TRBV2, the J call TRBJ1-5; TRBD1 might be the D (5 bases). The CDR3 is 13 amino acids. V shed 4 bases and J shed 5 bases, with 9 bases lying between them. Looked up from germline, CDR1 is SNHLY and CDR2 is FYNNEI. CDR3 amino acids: CASSVTAYQPQHF. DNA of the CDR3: TGTGCCAGCAGTGTGACAGCCTATCAGCCCCAGCATTTT.

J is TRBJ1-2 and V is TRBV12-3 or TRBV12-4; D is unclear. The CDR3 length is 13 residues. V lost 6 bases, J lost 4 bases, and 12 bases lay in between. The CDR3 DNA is TGTGCCAGCAGCCCTGCCGGGAGCTATGGCTACACCTTC. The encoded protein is CASSPAGSYGYTF.